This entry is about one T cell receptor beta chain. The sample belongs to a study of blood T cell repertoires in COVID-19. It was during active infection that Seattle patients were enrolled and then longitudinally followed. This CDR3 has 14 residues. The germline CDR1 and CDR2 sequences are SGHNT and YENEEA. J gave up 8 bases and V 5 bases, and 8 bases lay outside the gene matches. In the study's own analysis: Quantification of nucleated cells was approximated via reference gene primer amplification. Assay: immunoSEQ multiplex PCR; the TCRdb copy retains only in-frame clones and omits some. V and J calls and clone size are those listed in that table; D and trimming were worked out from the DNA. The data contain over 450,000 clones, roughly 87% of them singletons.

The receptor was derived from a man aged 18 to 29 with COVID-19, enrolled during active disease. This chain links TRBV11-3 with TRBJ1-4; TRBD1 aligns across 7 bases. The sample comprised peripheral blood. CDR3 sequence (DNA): TGTGCCAGCAGCCAAAGGGACAGCGAGGAAAAACTGTTTTTT. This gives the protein CASSQRDSEEKLFF.